This TCR beta chain was captured in a study of tumor-infiltrating lymphocytes in primary liver carcinoma. For the study at large: Resection treated the patients' primary liver carcinoma. Maximum tumor diameters ranged from about 4 to 10 cm, stage T1-T3 N0M0. Per sample, productive TCRbeta reads numbered roughly 3.65 to 7.13 million, similar across tissue types.

Trimming removed 6 bases from V and 3 bases from J, with 18 bases in between. The germline CDR1 and CDR2 sequences are MNHEY and SVGEGT. This CDR3 is built from 16 residues. Unsorted whole blood supplied the RNA, and germline DNA was extracted too. Preoperatively, peripheral blood was drawn, approximately 4.4 milliliters in total. With 500 ng total RNA as template and a constant-region primer, TCR beta cDNA was made. Sequencing libraries for TCR beta derived from three nested multiplex PCR rounds that used slightly modified ARM-PCR. The first two PCR rounds, roughly 9 cycles each, used TRBV1-TRBV30 forward primers and a C-beta reverse primer. Each CDR3 protein gets one entry after TCRdb re-called the multiplex PCR reads with MiXCR. The sample carries almost 200,000 distinct CDR3 sequences, 65% recorded once. This clonotype was detected ten times or more.

This sequence was found in an older woman with primary liver carcinoma and hepatitis B virus infection. The sequencing sample was made of peripheral blood. The V gene is TRBV6-2 or TRBV6-3, the J gene TRBJ1-5; D is uncertain. The CDR3 DNA reads TGTGCCAGCAGGCCCTCGGGAAAGGGAATCAATCAGCCCCAGCATTTT. Its translation: CASRPSGKGINQPQHF.